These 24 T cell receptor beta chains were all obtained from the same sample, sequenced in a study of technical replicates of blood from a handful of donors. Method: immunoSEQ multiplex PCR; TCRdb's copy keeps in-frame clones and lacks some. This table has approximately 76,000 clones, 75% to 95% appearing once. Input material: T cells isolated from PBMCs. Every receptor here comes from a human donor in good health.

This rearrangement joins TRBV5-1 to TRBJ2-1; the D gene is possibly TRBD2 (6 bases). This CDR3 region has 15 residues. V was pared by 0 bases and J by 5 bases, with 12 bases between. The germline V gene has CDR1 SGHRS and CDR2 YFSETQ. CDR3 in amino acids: CASSLGEVLDNEQFF. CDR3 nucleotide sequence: TGCGCCAGCAGCTTGGGGGAGGTTTTGGACAATGAGCAGTTCTTC.

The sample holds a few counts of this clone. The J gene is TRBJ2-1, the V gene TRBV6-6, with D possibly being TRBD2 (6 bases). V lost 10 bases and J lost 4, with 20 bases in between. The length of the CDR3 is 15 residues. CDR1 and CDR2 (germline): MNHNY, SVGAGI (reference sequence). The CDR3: CATGTAGMAYNEQFF. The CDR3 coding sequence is TGTGCCACCGGGACCGCGGGGATGGCTTACAATGAGCAGTTCTTC.

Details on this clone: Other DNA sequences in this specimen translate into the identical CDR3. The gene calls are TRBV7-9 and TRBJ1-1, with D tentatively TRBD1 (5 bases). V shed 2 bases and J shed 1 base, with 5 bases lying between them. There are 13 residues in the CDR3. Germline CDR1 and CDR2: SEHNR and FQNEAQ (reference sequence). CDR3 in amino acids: CASSLQGNTEAFF. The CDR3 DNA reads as TGTGCCAGCAGCTTACAGGGGAACACTGAAGCTTTCTTT.

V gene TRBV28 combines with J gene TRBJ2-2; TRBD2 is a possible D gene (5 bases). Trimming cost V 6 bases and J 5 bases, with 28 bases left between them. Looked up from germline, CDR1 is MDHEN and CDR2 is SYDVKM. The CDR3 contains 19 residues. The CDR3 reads CASRSHKLGWATWTGELFF. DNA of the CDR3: TGTGCCAGCAGAAGCCACAAACTAGGGTGGGCGACATGGACCGGGGAGCTGTTTTTT. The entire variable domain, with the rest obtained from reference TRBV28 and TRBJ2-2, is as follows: DVKVTQSSRYLVKRTGEKVFLECVQDMDHENMFWYRQDPGLGLRLIYFSYDVKMKEKGDIPEGYSVSREKKERFSLILESASTNQTSMYLCASRSHKLGWATWTGELFFGEGSRLTVL.

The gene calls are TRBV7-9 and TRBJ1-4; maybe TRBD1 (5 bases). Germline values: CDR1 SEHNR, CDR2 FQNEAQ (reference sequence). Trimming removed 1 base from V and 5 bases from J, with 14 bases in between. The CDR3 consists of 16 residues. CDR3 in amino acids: CASSLGLGGFNEKLFF. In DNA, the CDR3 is TGTGCCAGCAGCTTAGGTCTGGGGGGGTTCAATGAAAAACTGTTTTTT.

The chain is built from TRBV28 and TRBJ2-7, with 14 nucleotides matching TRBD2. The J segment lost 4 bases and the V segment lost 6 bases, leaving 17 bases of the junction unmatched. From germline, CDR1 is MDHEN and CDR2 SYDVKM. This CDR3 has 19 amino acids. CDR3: CASRKPSGTSGSSGYEQYF. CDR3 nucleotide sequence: TGTGCCAGCAGAAAACCTTCCGGGACTAGCGGGAGTTCCGGTTACGAGCAGTACTTC.

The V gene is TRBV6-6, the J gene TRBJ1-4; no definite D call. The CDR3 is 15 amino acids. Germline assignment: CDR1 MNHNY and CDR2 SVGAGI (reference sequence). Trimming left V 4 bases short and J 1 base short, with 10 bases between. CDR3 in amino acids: CASSFSPETNEKLFF. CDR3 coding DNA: TGTGCCAGCAGTTTTAGCCCAGAAACTAATGAAAAACTGTTTTTT.

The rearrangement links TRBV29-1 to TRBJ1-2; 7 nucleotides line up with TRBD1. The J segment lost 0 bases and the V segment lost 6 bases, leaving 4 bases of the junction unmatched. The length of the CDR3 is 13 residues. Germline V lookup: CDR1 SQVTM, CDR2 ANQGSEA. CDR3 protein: CSVERGPNYGYTF. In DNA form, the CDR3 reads TGCAGCGTGGAAAGGGGGCCTAACTATGGCTACACCTTC.

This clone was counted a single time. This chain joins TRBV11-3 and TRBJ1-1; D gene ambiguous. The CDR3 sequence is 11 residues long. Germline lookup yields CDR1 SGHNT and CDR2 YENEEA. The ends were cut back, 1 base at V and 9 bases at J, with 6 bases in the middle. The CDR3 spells CASSLGEKAFF. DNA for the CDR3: TGTGCCAGCAGCTTAGGCGAAAAAGCTTTCTTT.

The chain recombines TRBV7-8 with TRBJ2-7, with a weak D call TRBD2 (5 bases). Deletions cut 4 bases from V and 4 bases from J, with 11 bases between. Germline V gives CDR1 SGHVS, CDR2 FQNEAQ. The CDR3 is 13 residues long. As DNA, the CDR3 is TGTGCCAGCAGCTGGGGAGTTCTTTACGAGCAGTACTTC. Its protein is CASSWGVLYEQYF.

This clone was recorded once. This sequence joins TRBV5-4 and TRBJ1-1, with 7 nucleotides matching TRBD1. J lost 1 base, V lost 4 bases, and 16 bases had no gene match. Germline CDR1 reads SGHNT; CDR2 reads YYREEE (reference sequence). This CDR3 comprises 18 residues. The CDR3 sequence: CASSPEVLLRTGNTEAFF. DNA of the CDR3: TGTGCCAGCAGCCCGGAGGTTTTGTTAAGGACAGGGAACACTGAAGCTTTCTTT.

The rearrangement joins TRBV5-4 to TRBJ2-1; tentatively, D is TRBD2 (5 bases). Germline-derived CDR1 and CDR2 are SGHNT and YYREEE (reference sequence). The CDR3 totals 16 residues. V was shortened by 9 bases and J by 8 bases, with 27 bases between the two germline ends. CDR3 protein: CANPASQTTFLDEQFF. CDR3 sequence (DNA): TGTGCCAACCCAGCTAGCCAGACCACATTTTTGGATGAGCAGTTCTTC.

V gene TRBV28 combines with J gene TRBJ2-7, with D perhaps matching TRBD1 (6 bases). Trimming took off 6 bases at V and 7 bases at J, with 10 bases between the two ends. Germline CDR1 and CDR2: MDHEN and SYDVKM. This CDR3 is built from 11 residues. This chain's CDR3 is CASSRGSEQYF. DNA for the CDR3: TGTGCCAGCAGCAGGGGCAGTGAGCAGTACTTC.

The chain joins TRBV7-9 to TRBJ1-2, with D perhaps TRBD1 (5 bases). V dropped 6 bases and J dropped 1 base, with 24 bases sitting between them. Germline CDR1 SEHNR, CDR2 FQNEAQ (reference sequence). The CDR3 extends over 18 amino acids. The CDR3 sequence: CASSVLGEASYINYGYTF. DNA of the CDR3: TGTGCCAGCAGTGTTCTAGGGGAAGCAAGCTATATTAACTATGGCTACACCTTC.

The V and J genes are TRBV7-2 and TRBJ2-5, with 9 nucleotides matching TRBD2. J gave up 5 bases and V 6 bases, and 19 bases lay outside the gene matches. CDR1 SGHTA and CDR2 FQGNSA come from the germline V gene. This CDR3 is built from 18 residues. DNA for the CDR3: TGTGCCAGCAGTCGCGGGACTAGCAGCGGGAGATGGTGGGAGACCCAGTACTTC. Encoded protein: CASSRGTSSGRWWETQYF.

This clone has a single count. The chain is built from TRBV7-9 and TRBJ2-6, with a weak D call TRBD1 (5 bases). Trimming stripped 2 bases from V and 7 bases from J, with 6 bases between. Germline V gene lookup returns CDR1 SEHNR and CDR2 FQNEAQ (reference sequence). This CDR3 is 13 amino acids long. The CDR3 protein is CASSLQGANVLTF. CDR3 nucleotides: TGTGCCAGCAGCTTACAGGGCGCCAACGTCCTGACTTTC.

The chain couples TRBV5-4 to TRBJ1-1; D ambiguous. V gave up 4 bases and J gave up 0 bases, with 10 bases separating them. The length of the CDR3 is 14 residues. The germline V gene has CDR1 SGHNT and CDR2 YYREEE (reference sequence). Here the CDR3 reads CASSPMGLNTEAFF. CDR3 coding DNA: TGTGCCAGCAGCCCGATGGGCCTGAACACTGAAGCTTTCTTT.

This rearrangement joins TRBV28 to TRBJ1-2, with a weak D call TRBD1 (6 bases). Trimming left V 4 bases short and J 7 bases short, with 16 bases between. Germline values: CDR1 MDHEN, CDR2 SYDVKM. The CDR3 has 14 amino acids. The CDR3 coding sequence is TGTGCCAGCAGTTCAAACAGGGACGGGCGTGGCTACACCTTC. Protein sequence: CASSSNRDGRGYTF.

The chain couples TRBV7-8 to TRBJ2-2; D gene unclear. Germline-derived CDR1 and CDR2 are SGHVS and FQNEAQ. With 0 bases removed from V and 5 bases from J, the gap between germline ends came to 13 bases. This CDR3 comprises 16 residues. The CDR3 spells CASSLAGAMWTGELFF. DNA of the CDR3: TGTGCCAGCAGCTTAGCCGGAGCCATGTGGACCGGGGAGCTGTTTTTT.

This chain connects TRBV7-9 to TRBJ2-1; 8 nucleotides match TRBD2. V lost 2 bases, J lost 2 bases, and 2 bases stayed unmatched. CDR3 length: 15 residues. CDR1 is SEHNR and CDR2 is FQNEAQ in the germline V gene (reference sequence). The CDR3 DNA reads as TGTGCCAGCAGCTTAAAGGGACTAGCCTACAATGAGCAGTTCTTC. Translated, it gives CASSLKGLAYNEQFF.

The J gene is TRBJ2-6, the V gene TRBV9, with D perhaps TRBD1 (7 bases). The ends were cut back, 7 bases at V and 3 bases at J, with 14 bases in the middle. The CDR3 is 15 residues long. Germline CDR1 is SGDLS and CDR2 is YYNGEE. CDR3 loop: CASGQGGDGANVLTF. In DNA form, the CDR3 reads TGTGCCAGCGGTCAGGGGGGCGATGGGGCCAACGTCCTGACTTTC.

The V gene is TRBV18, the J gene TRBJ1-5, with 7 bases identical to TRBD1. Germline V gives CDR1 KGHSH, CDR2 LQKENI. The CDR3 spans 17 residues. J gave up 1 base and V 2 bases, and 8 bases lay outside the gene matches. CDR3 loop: CASSPEGQFGSNQPQHF. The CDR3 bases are TGTGCCAGCTCACCAGAGGGACAGTTCGGGAGCAATCAGCCCCAGCATTTT. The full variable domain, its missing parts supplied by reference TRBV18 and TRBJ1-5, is NAGVMQNPRHLVRRRGQEARLRCSPMKGHSHVYWYRQLPEEGLKFMVYLQKENIIDESGMPKERFSAEFPKEGPSILRIQQVVRGDSAAYFCASSPEGQFGSNQPQHFGDGTRLSIL.

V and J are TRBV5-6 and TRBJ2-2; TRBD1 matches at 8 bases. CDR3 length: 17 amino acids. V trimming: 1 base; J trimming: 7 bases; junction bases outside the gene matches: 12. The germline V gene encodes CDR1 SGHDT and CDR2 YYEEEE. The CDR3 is CASSLLSTGGPGGELFF. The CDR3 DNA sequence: TGTGCCAGCAGCTTGTTAAGTACAGGGGGGCCTGGCGGGGAGCTGTTTTTT. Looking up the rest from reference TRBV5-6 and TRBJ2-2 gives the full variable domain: DAGVTQSPTHLIKTRGQQVTLRCSPKSGHDTVSWYQQALGQGPQFIFQYYEEEERQRGNFPDRFSGHQFPNYSSELNVNALLLGDSALYLCASSLLSTGGPGGELFFGEGSRLTVL.

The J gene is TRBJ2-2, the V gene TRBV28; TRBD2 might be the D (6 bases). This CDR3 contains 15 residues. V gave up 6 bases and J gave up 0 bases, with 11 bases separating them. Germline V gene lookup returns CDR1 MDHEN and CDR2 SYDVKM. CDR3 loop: CASSPASANTGELFF. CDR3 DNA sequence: TGTGCCAGCAGCCCAGCTAGCGCGAACACCGGGGAGCTGTTTTTT. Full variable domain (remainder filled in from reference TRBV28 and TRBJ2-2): DVKVTQSSRYLVKRTGEKVFLECVQDMDHENMFWYRQDPGLGLRLIYFSYDVKMKEKGDIPEGYSVSREKKERFSLILESASTNQTSMYLCASSPASANTGELFFGEGSRLTVL.